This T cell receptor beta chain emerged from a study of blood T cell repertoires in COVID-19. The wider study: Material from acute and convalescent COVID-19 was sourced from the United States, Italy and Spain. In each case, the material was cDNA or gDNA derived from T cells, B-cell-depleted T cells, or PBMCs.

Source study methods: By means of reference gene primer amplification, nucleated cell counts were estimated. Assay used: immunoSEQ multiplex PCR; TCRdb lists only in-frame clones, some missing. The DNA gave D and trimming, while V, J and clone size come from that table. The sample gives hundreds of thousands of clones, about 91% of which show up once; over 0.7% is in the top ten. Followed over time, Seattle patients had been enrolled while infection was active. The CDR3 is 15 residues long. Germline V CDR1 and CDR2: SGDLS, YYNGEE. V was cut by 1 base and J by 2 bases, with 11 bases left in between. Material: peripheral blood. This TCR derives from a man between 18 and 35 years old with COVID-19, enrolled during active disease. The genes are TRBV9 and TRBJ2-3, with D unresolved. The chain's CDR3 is CASSVREEYTDTQYF. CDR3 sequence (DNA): TGTGCCAGCAGCGTACGCGAGGAATACACAGATACGCAGTATTTT.